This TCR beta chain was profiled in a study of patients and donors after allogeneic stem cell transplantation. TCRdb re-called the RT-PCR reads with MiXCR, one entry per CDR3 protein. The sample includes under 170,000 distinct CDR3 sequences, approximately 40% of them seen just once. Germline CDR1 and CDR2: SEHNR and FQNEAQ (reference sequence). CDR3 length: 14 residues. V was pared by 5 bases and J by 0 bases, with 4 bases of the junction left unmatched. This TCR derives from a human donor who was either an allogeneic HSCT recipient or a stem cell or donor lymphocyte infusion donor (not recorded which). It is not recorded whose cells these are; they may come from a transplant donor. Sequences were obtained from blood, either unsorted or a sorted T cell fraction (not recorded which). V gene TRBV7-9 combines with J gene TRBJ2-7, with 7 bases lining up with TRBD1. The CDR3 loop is CASSPGGPSYEQYF. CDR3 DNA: TGTGCCAGCAGCCCAGGGGGTCCCTCCTACGAGCAGTACTTC.